One sample yielded the 10 T cell receptor beta chains listed below, sequenced in a study of T-cell memory formation after mild COVID-19 (dated by TCRdb to the early 2020s). Library preparation was by 5' RACE. The reads were generated on an Illumina NovaSeq 6000. TCRdb trimmed public reads at Q25 via fastp, called clones via MiXCR and kept in-frame beta chains. CDR3 protein duplicates are merged, each entry listing the most common genes and DNA. This sample gives under 450,000 distinct CDR3 sequences in total; 14% of them show up just once. Around 21% of the sample comes from the top ten. Sequences were obtained from PBMCs or a T cell subset sorted from them (not recorded which). These receptors were obtained from a man between 18 and 29 years old who had mild COVID-19 (a few samples of this study predate the infection). The sample titles of this study are shuffled in the database, so cell type and time point are left out; the donor was told from shared clones.

This chain joins TRBV3-1 and TRBJ2-1, with 11 positions matching TRBD2. Germline lookup yields CDR1 LGHDT and CDR2 YNNKEL (reference sequence). V was clipped by 1 base and J by 0 bases; unmatched bases: 5. CDR3 size: 18 residues. CDR3 amino acids: CASSQGTSGYSSYNEQFF. In nucleotides, the CDR3 is TGTGCCAGCAGCCAAGGGACTAGCGGGTATAGCTCCTACAATGAGCAGTTCTTC.

This clonotype was observed a few times. The J gene is TRBJ2-4, the V gene TRBV11-2, with TRBD2 matching over 9 bases. The ends lost 1 base at V and 8 bases at J; junction bases unmatched: 9. The germline gives CDR1 SGHAT, CDR2 FQNNGV. The CDR3 has 16 residues. CDR3 DNA sequence: TGTGCCAGCAGCTTAGGGGCGGGGGGGGCCGGACACATTCAGTACTTC. Translation gives CASSLGAGGAGHIQYF.

This clonotype was detected ten times or more. The chain recombines TRBV5-1 with TRBJ2-3, with 11 bases aligning to TRBD2. The germline V gene has CDR1 SGHRS and CDR2 YFSETQ. The ends lost 0 bases at V and 1 base at J; junction bases unmatched: 7. This CDR3 spans 18 amino acids. The chain's CDR3 is CASSLALAGGPGTDTQYF. In DNA form, the CDR3 reads TGCGCCAGCAGCTTGGCCCTAGCGGGGGGTCCTGGCACAGATACGCAGTATTTT.

This sequence joins TRBV18 and TRBJ2-7; 7 bases fit TRBD1. CDR3 length: 13 amino acids. With V trimmed by 9 bases and J by 9 bases, 14 bases remained unmatched. Germline lookup yields CDR1 KGHSH and CDR2 LQKENI. In DNA, the CDR3 is TGTGCCAGTTCCAGGGACAGACGAGAATGGCAGTACGTC. Its translation is CASSRDRREWQYV.

This clonotype was found a few times. This sequence joins TRBV14 and TRBJ2-7, with 7 bases lining up with TRBD2. The CDR3 runs 14 residues. From germline, CDR1 is SGHDN and CDR2 FVKESK. Trimming cost V 4 bases and J 2 bases; bases outside gene matches: 5. The CDR3 nucleotides are TGTGCCAGCAGCCTCGGGGGGTGGGCCTACGAGCAGTACTTC. As protein: CASSLGGWAYEQYF. Looking up the rest from reference TRBV14 and TRBJ2-7 gives the full variable domain: EAGVTQFPSHSVIEKGQTVTLRCDPISGHDNLYWYRRVMGKEIKFLLHFVKESKQDESGMPNNRFLAERTGGTYSTLKVQPAELEDSGVYFCASSLGGWAYEQYFGPGTRLTVT.

This clonotype has just one count. The rearrangement joins TRBV19 to TRBJ2-1; perhaps TRBD2 as D (7 bases). Per the germline V gene, CDR1 is LNHDA and CDR2 is SQIVND (reference sequence). Trimming shortened V by 8 bases and J by 7 bases, and 15 bases separated the two germline ends. The CDR3 length is 13 residues. The DNA for the CDR3 is TGTGCCAGTGCCGGGGGGCCTAGGAATGAGCAGTTCTTC. It is translated as CASAGGPRNEQFF.

The chain combines TRBV7-3 with TRBJ2-3, with D perhaps TRBD1 or TRBD2 (5 bases each). The V end lost 6 bases, the J end lost 2 bases, and 9 bases lay between the germline ends. The V gene's germline CDR1 is SGHTA and CDR2 FQGTGA. The length of the CDR3 is 13 residues. The CDR3: CASSRDDTDTQYF. CDR3 nucleotide sequence: TGTGCCAGCAGTCGGGACGACACAGATACGCAGTATTTT.

This clonotype came up many times. The CDR3 loop is CASSEWGAQTQYF. The CDR3 coding sequence is TGTGCCAGCAGTGAATGGGGGGCGCAGACCCAGTACTTC. The rearrangement links TRBV25-1 to TRBJ2-5; D is tentatively TRBD1 or TRBD2 (6 bases each). Looked up from germline, CDR1 is MGHDK and CDR2 is SYGVNS. The V gene lost 1 base and the J gene lost 6 bases, with 9 bases spanning the gap. The CDR3 consists of 13 residues. Using reference TRBV25-1 and TRBJ2-5 for the parts outside the CDR3, the full variable domain is EADIYQTPRYLVIGTGKKITLECSQTMGHDKMYWYQQDPGMELHLIHYSYGVNSTEKGDLSSESTVSRIRTEHFPLTLESARPSHTSQYLCASSEWGAQTQYFGPGTRLLVL.

This clonotype came up a few times. The rearrangement joins TRBV19 to TRBJ1-1; TRBD1 aligns across 7 bases. Germline trimming cut 7 bases from V and 0 bases from J; bases unmatched to any gene: 17. The CDR3 is 18 amino acids. Germline V gives CDR1 LNHDA, CDR2 SQIVND (reference sequence). The CDR3: CASTTSRGGVGMNTEAFF. CDR3 DNA: TGTGCCAGTACCACCTCCAGAGGGGGCGTAGGGATGAACACTGAAGCTTTCTTT.

The chain employs TRBV4-3 and TRBJ1-1, with a possible D match to TRBD1 (6 bases). CDR1 is LGHNA, CDR2 YSLEER, per germline. The CDR3 length is 18 residues. V shed 5 bases and J shed 3 bases, with 25 bases lying between them. The DNA for the CDR3 is TGCGCCAGCAGCACCCACCCCGGGACACCACCTTCCGACACTGAAGCTTTCTTT. Translated, it gives CASSTHPGTPPSDTEAFF.